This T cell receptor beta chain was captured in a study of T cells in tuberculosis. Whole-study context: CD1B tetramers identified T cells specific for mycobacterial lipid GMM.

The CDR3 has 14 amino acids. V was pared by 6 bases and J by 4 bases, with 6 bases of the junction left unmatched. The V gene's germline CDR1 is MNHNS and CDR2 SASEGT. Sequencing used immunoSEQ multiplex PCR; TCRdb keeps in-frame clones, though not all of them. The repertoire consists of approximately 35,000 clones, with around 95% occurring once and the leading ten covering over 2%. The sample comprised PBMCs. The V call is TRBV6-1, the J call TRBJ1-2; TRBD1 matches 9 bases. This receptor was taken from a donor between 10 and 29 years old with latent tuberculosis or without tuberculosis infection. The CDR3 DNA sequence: TGTGCCAGCAGCGGACAGGGGCCGTCCTATGGCTACACCTTC. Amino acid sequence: CASSGQGPSYGYTF.